This TCR beta chain was sequenced during a study of T cell responses to AZD1222 COVID-19 vaccine. Using immunoSEQ multiplex PCR, the repertoire was profiled, and TCRdb retains in-frame clones only, with some absent. This sample carries 150,000 to 200,000 clones, about 92% of them seen once, and the ten largest clones take about 0.9%. Study outcomes and limitations: Donors in the cohort were predominantly white British and more often female, and clonal diversity was possibly underestimated. Spike-specific TCR depth and breadth grew after two AZD1222 doses.

V was cut by 1 base and J by 6 bases, with 11 bases left in between. The V gene's germline CDR1 is MNHEY and CDR2 SMNVEV (reference sequence). The CDR3 sequence is 14 residues long. As to this clone: Its antigen is unidentified.

The source is an adult in good health. The rearrangement joins TRBV27 to TRBJ2-3; the D is unclear. Sequences were derived from peripheral blood, sampled on day 0 of AZD1222 vaccination. The CDR3 DNA reads TGTGCCAGCAGTTTATACGGCGGCCCCGATACGCAGTATTTT. Protein: CASSLYGGPDTQYF.